This T cell receptor (beta chain) was observed in a study of blood T cell repertoires in COVID-19. Study-wide context: PBMCs, B-cell-depleted T cells, or T cells were the source of the cDNA or gDNA that made up the material.

This CDR3 is built from 13 residues. CDR1 is SNHLY, CDR2 FYNNEI, per germline. V lost 10 bases and J 3 bases, leaving 13 bases between the germline ends. As processed by the authors: How many nucleated cells were present was estimated from reference gene primer amplification. TCRdb's table, derived via immunoSEQ multiplex PCR, lists solely in-frame clones and lacks some. For V, J and clone size, that table is used; D and trimming come from the DNA. The sample comprises around 300,000 clones, 80% to 90% of which are singletons, and 2.4% rests with the top ten. In terms of age and location, participants ranged from about 18 to 95 years and lived in around 22 US areas. Recovered status in Cohort 3 required two negative PCRs, clearance, or symptom resolution.

What was sequenced was PBMCs or T cells enriched from blood (not recorded which). This rearrangement joins TRBV2 to TRBJ1-5; tentative D call: TRBD1 (6 bases). This TCR derives from a woman aged 18-35 years who had recovered from COVID-19. CDR3 region: CATRGQYNQPQHF. The CDR3 DNA is TGTGCCACCCGCGGACAGTACAATCAGCCCCAGCATTTT.